The 6 T cell receptor beta chains given below trace back to one sample, sequenced in a study of shared clonotypes between healthy human individuals. The data were produced by immunoSEQ multiplex PCR, yet TCRdb's version contains in-frame clones alone and is incomplete. The repertoire includes more than 500,000 clones, approximately 95% of them detected once, and approximately 0.11% sits in the top ten. Positively selected for CCR7, the CD45RO-negative cells used as naive CD8 cells excluded terminally differentiated effector memory CD45RA+ cells. The sequencing sample was made of naive CD8+ T cells sorted from blood. The origin of the receptors is a woman younger than 45 in good health.

This rearrangement joins TRBV9 to TRBJ2-1, with 12 positions matching TRBD1. The germline V gene encodes CDR1 SGDLS and CDR2 YYNGEE. Germline trimming cut 3 bases from V and 6 bases from J; bases unmatched to any gene: 7. CDR3 length: 16 residues. The CDR3 spells CASSAKGQGASNEQFF. CDR3 nucleotide sequence: TGTGCCAGCAGCGCAAAGGGACAGGGGGCCTCCAATGAGCAGTTCTTC.

The chain has TRBV7-7 and TRBJ2-7; 10 bases line up with TRBD2. Germline assignment: CDR1 SSHAT and CDR2 FNYEAQ (reference sequence). The junction had 4 bases not matched to a gene; V was cut back by 5 bases and J by 6 bases. The CDR3 runs 13 residues. CDR3 bases: TGTGCCAGCAGCCCTAGCGGGAGCTCCGAGCAGTACTTC. This codes for CASSPSGSSEQYF.

V usage is TRBV7-9 and J usage is TRBJ2-5; D ambiguous. Germline V gene sequence: CDR1 SEHNR, CDR2 FQNEAQ (reference sequence). The V gene lost 5 bases and the J gene lost 0 bases, with 13 bases spanning the gap. This CDR3 is 15 amino acids long. The CDR3, as DNA: TGTGCCAGCAGCCCCTCATTTAGGGACCAAGAGACCCAGTACTTC. It is translated as CASSPSFRDQETQYF. The full variable domain, completed using reference TRBV7-9 and TRBJ2-5, is DTGVSQNPRHKITKRGQNVTFRCDPISEHNRLYWYRQTLGQGPEFLTYFQNEAQLEKSRLLSDRFSAERPKGSFSTLEIQRTEQGDSAMYLCASSPSFRDQETQYFGPGTRLLVL.

The chain links TRBV30 to TRBJ1-1; D perhaps matches TRBD1 (6 bases). Germline loops: CDR1 GTSNPN, CDR2 SVGIG (reference sequence). Trimming pared 5 bases from V and 9 bases from J, leaving 16 bases between. The CDR3 has 12 residues. As DNA, the CDR3 is TGTGCCTGGCAACCCGTGGGGGCCCAAGCTTTCTTT. Translated: CAWQPVGAQAFF.

This sequence joins TRBV9 and TRBJ1-1; TRBD1 is a possible D gene (6 bases). CDR3 size: 15 residues. Trimming took 4 bases from V and 4 from J, leaving 17 bases between them. Germline V gives CDR1 SGDLS, CDR2 YYNGEE. The CDR3 sequence is CASSPYGQGSTEAFF. DNA of the CDR3: TGTGCCAGCAGCCCGTATGGGCAGGGGAGCACTGAAGCTTTCTTT.

The rearrangement uses TRBV10-3 and TRBJ2-7; no clear D. Per the germline V gene, CDR1 is ENHRY and CDR2 is SYGVKD. Trimming stripped 0 bases from V and 5 bases from J, with 11 bases between. The CDR3 has 14 residues. CDR3 sequence: CAISESGRSHEQYF. The CDR3 nucleotides are TGTGCCATCAGTGAGTCTGGCAGGTCCCACGAGCAGTACTTC.